The 3 T cell receptor beta chains given below trace back to one sample, sequenced in a study of cytomegalovirus exposure and HLA in healthy donors. The PCR made use of 60 Vbeta and 13 Jbeta primers. Measured with immunoSEQ multiplex PCR; TCRdb has only the in-frame clones, and not every one. The listing records 55,000 or so clones. What was sequenced was PBMCs. These receptors all come from a woman aged 45-59 years in good health and CMV-seropositive.

This chain joins TRBV27 and TRBJ1-1; no firm D call. CDR1 MNHEY and CDR2 SMNVEV come from the germline V gene (reference sequence). Trimming stripped 6 bases from V and 6 bases from J, with 14 bases between. This CDR3 is 13 amino acids long. DNA of the CDR3: TGTGCCAGCAGCCGGTCCACTTCGGCTGAAGCTTTCTTT. Amino acids: CASSRSTSAEAFF.

The V call is TRBV5-6, the J call TRBJ2-7; the D gene is possibly TRBD1 (6 bases). Germline CDR1 SGHDT, CDR2 YYEEEE. The CDR3 totals 15 residues. V was trimmed by 4 bases and J by 3 bases, leaving 17 bases between them. Here the CDR3 reads CASSPEGHNVYEQYF. Here the CDR3 DNA reads TGTGCCAGCAGCCCCGAGGGACACAATGTCTACGAGCAGTACTTC.

The V and J genes are TRBV6-5 and TRBJ2-7; 11 bases map to TRBD1. The CDR3 length is 14 residues. J gave up 5 bases and V 4 bases, and 4 bases lay outside the gene matches. Germline V gene data show CDR1 as MNHEY and CDR2 as SVGAGI. CDR3 amino acids: CASSSGTGGNEQYF. In DNA form, the CDR3 reads TGTGCCAGCAGTTCGGGGACAGGGGGTAACGAGCAGTACTTC.